The 31 T cell receptor beta chains reported below all come from one sample, sequenced in a study of blood T cells in healthy people across ages. With a J-beta primer mix and a sample-barcoded 5' primer, a second PCR ran about 7 to 12 cycles. TCRdb re-called the 5' RACE reads through MiXCR, storing one row per CDR3 protein. The sample holds some 670,000 distinct CDR3 sequences, 40% to 65% seen once. The sample consisted of blood. The receptors come from a woman of 80 years or more in good health.

The chain employs TRBV4-1 and TRBJ2-1; 10 nucleotides match TRBD2. The germline gives CDR1 MGHRA, CDR2 YSYEKL. The CDR3 consists of 15 residues. Unmatched junction bases numbered 6, after V lost 2 bases and J lost 8 bases. The CDR3 loop reads CASSQLAGVSDEQFF. The DNA for the CDR3 is TGCGCCAGCAGCCAACTAGCGGGAGTATCTGATGAGCAGTTCTTC.

The chain joins TRBV6-5 to TRBJ2-1; D might be TRBD1 or TRBD2, each matching 6 bases. The V gene lost 0 bases and the J gene lost 15 bases, with 30 bases spanning the gap. The V gene's germline CDR1 is MNHEY and CDR2 SVGAGI. The CDR3 consists of 18 residues. The CDR3 DNA is TGTGCCAGCAGTTACTCGTATAGAAGCGGATCAAGGGGGGATACGCGGTTCTTC. It specifies CASSYSYRSGSRGDTRFF.

The chain uses TRBV4-1 and TRBJ2-3; TRBD1 is a possible D gene (5 bases). The CDR3 extends over 17 amino acids. Germline CDR1 and CDR2: MGHRA and YSYEKL. V dropped 3 bases and J dropped 0 bases, with 16 bases sitting between them. CDR3 residues: CASSQVDMGFSTDTQYF. In nucleotides, the CDR3 is TGCGCCAGCAGCCAGGTGGACATGGGGTTTAGCACAGATACGCAGTATTTT.

In this sample, this clonotype turned up once. The chain employs TRBV6-1 and TRBJ2-2, with no clear D. From germline, CDR1 is MNHNS and CDR2 SASEGT. The CDR3 contains 14 residues. The V and J ends lost 3 bases and 4 bases respectively, with 9 bases between them. CDR3 DNA: TGTGCCAGCAGTGAGGGTACTCCCACCGGGGAGCTGTTTTTT. Its translation is CASSEGTPTGELFF.

The genes are TRBV6-6 and TRBJ1-3; the D is unclear. The CDR3 length is 13 residues. V was cut by 3 bases and J by 7 bases, with 10 bases left in between. Germline loops: CDR1 MNHNY, CDR2 SVGAGI (reference sequence). CDR3 nucleotide sequence: TGTGCCAGCAGTTATCCGTCGATGAACACCATATATTTT. Translated: CASSYPSMNTIYF.

At least ten counts were recorded for this clonotype. The chain joins TRBV7-3 to TRBJ1-1, with a tentative D call TRBD1 (6 bases). The CDR3 consists of 14 residues. Trimming cost V 2 bases and J 1 base, with 8 bases left between them. The germline V gene encodes CDR1 SGHTA and CDR2 FQGTGA. The CDR3 reads CASSLQGPNTEAFF. The CDR3 DNA follows: TGTGCCAGCAGCTTACAGGGGCCGAACACTGAAGCTTTCTTT.

This clonotype was found a few times. V gene TRBV25-1 combines with J gene TRBJ2-2, with 8 bases that match TRBD1. CDR3 size: 14 residues. V lost 7 bases, J lost 5 bases, and 6 bases stayed unmatched. Per the germline V gene, CDR1 is MGHDK and CDR2 is SYGVNS. DNA for the CDR3: TGTGCCAGCATCCCCACAGGGGGTACCGGGGAGCTGTTTTTT. Translating it yields CASIPTGGTGELFF.

At least ten counts were recorded for this clonotype. This chain joins TRBV5-1 and TRBJ2-7, with 7 bases matching TRBD2. Trimming cost V 4 bases and J 5 bases; bases outside gene matches: 12. Germline assignment: CDR1 SGHRS and CDR2 YFSETQ. CDR3 size: 15 residues. The CDR3 nucleotides read TGCGCCAGCAGCCTAATGGGACTACTCCTCGACGAGCAGTACTTC. Translation: CASSLMGLLLDEQYF.

This clonotype was counted many times. The chain recombines TRBV5-6 with TRBJ1-2; D not resolved. The V gene's germline CDR1 is SGHDT and CDR2 YYEEEE. Trimming shortened V by 1 base and J by 1 base, and 8 bases separated the two germline ends. This CDR3 contains 14 residues. CDR3 sequence: CASSLPGINYGYTF. CDR3 in DNA: TGTGCCAGCAGCTTGCCGGGGATTAACTATGGCTACACCTTC.

The chain combines TRBV4-1 with TRBJ2-7, with 11 bases identical to TRBD2. Germline assignment: CDR1 MGHRA and CDR2 YSYEKL. The CDR3 runs to 22 residues. With V trimmed by 3 bases and J by 2 bases, 24 bases remained unmatched. CDR3 sequence (DNA): TGCGCCAGCAGCCATCAGCCTAGCGGGGGGCGTGGAGATACGCGGCTAACCTACGAGCAGTACTTC. Translated, it gives CASSHQPSGGRGDTRLTYEQYF.

A note on this clonotype: A much larger clone differs by one base, so this may be a read error. This chain links TRBV7-2 with TRBJ2-1; D not certain. CDR1 and CDR2 (germline): SGHTA, FQGNSA. This CDR3 region has 14 residues. CDR3 sequence: CASKPGLPYNGQFF. CDR3 DNA: TGTGCCAGCAAGCCGGGCCTCCCCTACAATGGGCAGTTCTTC.

For this clonotype: This may stem from a read error, because a much larger clone lies one nucleotide away. The chain recombines TRBV27 with TRBJ2-4; TRBD1 matches 9 bases. The closer fit of TRBJ2-7 to the DNA end suggests the J call may be wrong. CDR1 MNHEY and CDR2 SMNVEV come from the germline V gene (reference sequence). The CDR3 spans 13 residues. CDR3 residues: CASRGTGYREQYF. In DNA form, the CDR3 reads TGTGCCAGCAGAGGGACAGGGTACCGCGAGCAGTACTTC.

The table lists this clonotype with a few counts. Relative to the germline gene, one junction end is altered; a read error may explain this. This chain connects TRBV7-9 to TRBJ2-7, with TRBD1 identical over 7 bases. CDR1 is SEHNR and CDR2 is FQNEAQ in the germline V gene (reference sequence). This CDR3 contains 12 residues. The CDR3, as DNA: TGTGCCGGCAGCAATACAGGGGAAGGGCAGTACTTC. Amino acids: CAGSNTGEGQYF.

The chain recombines TRBV28 with TRBJ1-1; D remains unclear. CDR3 length: 11 amino acids. V dropped 6 bases and J dropped 8 bases, with 10 bases sitting between them. The V gene's germline CDR1 is MDHEN and CDR2 SYDVKM. The CDR3 DNA is TGTGCCAGCAGCCTGGACGGCGAAGCTTTCTTT. This gives the protein CASSLDGEAFF.

The J gene is TRBJ2-1, the V gene TRBV5-4; D remains ambiguous. Germline values: CDR1 SGHNT, CDR2 YYREEE (reference sequence). The CDR3 extends over 13 amino acids. V lost 2 bases to trimming and J lost 8 bases, with 11 bases between them. CDR3 DNA sequence: TGTGCCAGCAGCTTAAAAGCTTCGGATGAGCAGTTCTTC. Its translation: CASSLKASDEQFF.

A single count supports this clonotype. This clone may be a read error of a much larger clone one base away. V usage is TRBV7-3 and J usage is TRBJ2-1; 8 nucleotides match TRBD1. TRBJ2-7 explains the end of the DNA better; the J call may be wrong. The germline CDR1 and CDR2 sequences are SGHTA and FQGTGA. The CDR3 covers 15 residues. The chain's CDR3 is CASSSAGTGYNEQYF. The DNA of the CDR3 is TGTGCCAGCAGCTCAGCCGGGACAGGCTACAATGAGCAGTACTTC.

This clonotype was detected once. Possible read error: a much larger clone is one base away. This chain links TRBV5-1 with TRBJ2-1; D call uncertain. The CDR3 length is 12 residues. Germline values: CDR1 SGHRS, CDR2 YFSETQ. As DNA, the CDR3 is TGCGCCAGCAGCTACCAGTCCAATGGGCAGTTCTTC. Translation gives CASSYQSNGQFF.

This clonotype has ten or more counts. The gene calls are TRBV7-8 and TRBJ2-4, with D maybe TRBD1 (6 bases). Germline CDR1 and CDR2: SGHVS and FQNEAQ. The CDR3 sequence is 18 residues long. V lost 3 bases, J lost 0 bases, and 18 bases lay in between. In DNA, the CDR3 is TGTGCCAGCAGCTTTAGTCGGACAGAGCCAATAGCCAAAAACATTCAGTACTTC. Translating it yields CASSFSRTEPIAKNIQYF. Looking up the rest from reference TRBV7-8 and TRBJ2-4 gives the full variable domain: GAGVSQSPRYKVAKRGQDVALRCDPISGHVSLFWYQQALGQGPEFLTYFQNEAQLDKSGLPSDRFFAERPEGSVSTLKIQRTQQEDSAVYLCASSFSRTEPIAKNIQYFGAGTRLSVL.

The chain combines TRBV20-1 with TRBJ1-4, with D possibly matching TRBD1 (6 bases). The V gene's germline CDR1 is DFQATT and CDR2 SNEGSKA (reference sequence). Trimming removed 6 bases at V and 0 bases at J, with 14 bases between. The CDR3 contains 15 residues. The CDR3 loop is CSARGAEPTNEKLFF. CDR3 DNA: TGCAGTGCCAGGGGCGCGGAGCCAACTAATGAAAAACTGTTTTTT.

This sequence joins TRBV20-1 and TRBJ1-1; TRBD1 is a possible D gene (6 bases). CDR1 and CDR2 (germline): DFQATT, SNEGSKA (reference sequence). The CDR3 sequence is 14 residues long. Trimming removed 3 bases from V and 4 bases from J, with 15 bases in between. CDR3 coding DNA: TGCAGTGCTAGCACCCCCGGGGGGCCCACTGAAGCTTTCTTT. This translates into CSASTPGGPTEAFF.

J is TRBJ1-2 and V is TRBV10-3; possibly TRBD1 for D (6 bases). V was shortened by 8 bases and J by 7 bases, with 17 bases between the two germline ends. The CDR3 is made up of 13 amino acids. The germline V gene has CDR1 ENHRY and CDR2 SYGVKD. The CDR3 sequence: CAIAPITGFGYTF. For the CDR3, the DNA is TGTGCCATCGCCCCGATTACAGGGTTTGGCTACACCTTC.

There are many counts of this clonotype. V and J are TRBV5-1 and TRBJ2-3; 9 bases are shared with TRBD2. CDR1 is SGHRS, CDR2 YFSETQ, per germline. There are 15 residues in the CDR3. With V trimmed by 1 base and J by 6 bases, 6 bases remained unmatched. DNA for the CDR3: TGCGCCAGCAGCTTGTTGTCTAGCGGGGTCGATACGCAGTATTTT. It encodes CASSLLSSGVDTQYF.

This clonotype has just a few counts. The chain is built from TRBV4-1 and TRBJ2-1; 7 bases are shared with TRBD1. Germline-derived CDR1 and CDR2 are MGHRA and YSYEKL. The CDR3 loop spans 17 amino acids. V dropped 1 base and J dropped 4; count of bases not matched to a gene: 10. DNA for the CDR3: TGCGCCAGCAGCCAAGGTACCACGGACAGGATTTACAATGAGCAGTTCTTC. Residues: CASSQGTTDRIYNEQFF.

The rearrangement uses TRBV6-5 and TRBJ1-5, with 7 bases lining up with TRBD1. This CDR3 is built from 14 residues. CDR1 and CDR2 from the germline V gene are MNHEY and SVGAGI. The trim removed 5 bases at V and 7 bases at J, leaving 8 bases unmatched. The CDR3 DNA is TGTGCCAGCAGTACTTACAGGGGTAGCCAGCCCCAGCATTTT. As protein: CASSTYRGSQPQHF.

There are a few counts of this clonotype. The chain is built from TRBV2 and TRBJ2-2; TRBD1 aligns across 9 bases. This CDR3 contains 14 residues. The trim removed 7 bases at V and 4 bases at J, leaving 4 bases unmatched. Looked up from germline, CDR1 is SNHLY and CDR2 is FYNNEI. The CDR3 DNA sequence: TGTGCCAGCACCGGGACAGGGCTCACCGGGGAGCTGTTTTTT. Translating gives CASTGTGLTGELFF.

J is TRBJ2-5 and V is TRBV5-1; TRBD1 agrees at 10 bases. Germline V gene sequence: CDR1 SGHRS, CDR2 YFSETQ. The V segment lost 6 bases and the J segment 1 base; nucleotides outside the gene matches: 6. CDR3 length: 15 residues. CDR3 amino acids: CASTLGTGVQETQYF. In DNA form, the CDR3 reads TGCGCCAGCACCCTAGGGACAGGGGTCCAAGAGACCCAGTACTTC.

This clonotype was found many times. The V call is TRBV28, the J call TRBJ2-3; TRBD2 agrees at 10 bases. This CDR3 is built from 18 residues. Germline V gives CDR1 MDHEN, CDR2 SYDVKM. V lost 3 bases, J lost 4 bases, and 13 bases stayed unmatched. The CDR3 DNA sequence: TGTGCCAGCAGTTTTGAGCGGGGGGGCCTAACCGACCCAGATACGCAGTATTTT. Its protein product is CASSFERGGLTDPDTQYF.

About this clonotype: A much larger clone sits a single nucleotide away, making a read error possible. This rearrangement joins TRBV2 to TRBJ2-7; 11 bases map to TRBD2. The DNA end is more similar to TRBJ2-5, so the J call may be wrong. The CDR3 is made up of 15 amino acids. The germline gives CDR1 SNHLY, CDR2 FYNNEI. CDR3 loop: CASSDVAGGIETQYF. The CDR3 DNA is TGTGCCAGCAGTGATGTAGCGGGAGGGATTGAGACCCAGTACTTC.

This sequence joins TRBV7-2 and TRBJ2-5; D is uncertain. CDR1 is SGHTA and CDR2 is FQGNSA in the germline V gene. V lost 4 bases and J 11 bases, leaving 11 bases between the germline ends. This CDR3 is built from 11 residues. In DNA, the CDR3 is TGTGCCAGCAGCTCCTTCAATGGGCAGTACTTC. Protein sequence: CASSSFNGQYF. The full variable domain, completed using reference TRBV7-2 and TRBJ2-5, is GAGVSQSPSNKVTEKGKDVELRCDPISGHTALYWYRQSLGQGLEFLIYFQGNSAPDKSGLPSDRFSAERTGGSVSTLTIQRTQQEDSAVYLCASSSFNGQYFGPGTRLLVL.

Points on this clonotype: Germline is not matched at one junction end, which may reflect a read error. The chain links TRBV12-3 or TRBV12-4 to TRBJ2-3; the D call may be TRBD1 or TRBD2 (5 bases each). The CDR3 covers 15 residues. The CDR3 region is CASSLNGASTDAQYF. The CDR3 bases are TGTGCCAGCAGTTTAAACGGGGCGAGCACAGATGCGCAGTATTTT.

This sequence joins TRBV28 and TRBJ2-3, with D possibly being TRBD2 (5 bases). V shed 5 bases and J shed 1 base, with 13 bases lying between them. Germline V gives CDR1 MDHEN, CDR2 SYDVKM. The CDR3 sequence is 15 residues long. CDR3 sequence (DNA): TGTGCCAGCAGTCCCCAGAGGGTTCGCACAGATACGCAGTATTTT. It codes for CASSPQRVRTDTQYF.